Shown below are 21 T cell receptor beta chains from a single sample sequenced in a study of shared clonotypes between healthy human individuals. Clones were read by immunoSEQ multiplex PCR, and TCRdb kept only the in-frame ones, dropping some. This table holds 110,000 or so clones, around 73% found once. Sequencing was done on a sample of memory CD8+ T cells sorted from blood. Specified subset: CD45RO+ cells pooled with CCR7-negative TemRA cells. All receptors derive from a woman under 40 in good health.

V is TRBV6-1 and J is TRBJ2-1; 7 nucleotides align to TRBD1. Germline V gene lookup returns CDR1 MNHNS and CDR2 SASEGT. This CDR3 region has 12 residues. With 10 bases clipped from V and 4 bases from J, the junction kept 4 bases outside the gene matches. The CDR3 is CATGGFYNEQFF. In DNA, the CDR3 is TGTGCCACAGGGGGATTTTACAATGAGCAGTTCTTC.

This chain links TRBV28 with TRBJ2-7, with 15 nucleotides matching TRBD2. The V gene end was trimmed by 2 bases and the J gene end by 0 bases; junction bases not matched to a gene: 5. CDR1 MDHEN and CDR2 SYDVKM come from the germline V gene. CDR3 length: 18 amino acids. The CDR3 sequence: CASSLPMGLAGGSYEQYF. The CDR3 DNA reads TGTGCCAGCAGTTTACCTATGGGACTAGCGGGAGGCTCCTACGAGCAGTACTTC.

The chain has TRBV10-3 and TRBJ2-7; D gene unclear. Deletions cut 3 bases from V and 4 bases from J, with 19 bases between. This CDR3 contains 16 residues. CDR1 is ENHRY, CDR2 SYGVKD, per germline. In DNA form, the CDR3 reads TGTGCCATCAGTGATTACCCAGACACCTTTTGGTACGAGCAGTACTTC. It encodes CAISDYPDTFWYEQYF.

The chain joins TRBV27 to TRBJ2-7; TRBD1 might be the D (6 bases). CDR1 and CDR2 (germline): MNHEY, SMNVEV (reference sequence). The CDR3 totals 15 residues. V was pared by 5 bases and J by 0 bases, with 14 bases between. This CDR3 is CASSTGPRPSYEQYF. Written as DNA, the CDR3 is TGTGCCAGCAGTACAGGGCCCCGACCCTCCTACGAGCAGTACTTC.

CDR3 bases: TGCGCCAGCAGCCCTAATCTCGACTCCTACGAGCAGTACTTC. Translated, it gives CASSPNLDSYEQYF. This rearrangement joins TRBV10-1 to TRBJ2-7, with D unresolved. This CDR3 has 14 residues. With 6 bases removed from V and 0 bases from J, the gap between germline ends came to 12 bases. The germline CDR1 and CDR2 sequences are WNHNN and SYGVQD (reference sequence).

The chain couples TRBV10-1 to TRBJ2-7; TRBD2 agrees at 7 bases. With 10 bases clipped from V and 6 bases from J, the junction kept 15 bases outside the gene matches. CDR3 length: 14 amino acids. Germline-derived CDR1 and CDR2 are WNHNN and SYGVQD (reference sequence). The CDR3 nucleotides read TGCGCCATCCCGAGGGAGGGCCGGTTTGGCGAGCAGTACTTC. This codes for CAIPREGRFGEQYF.

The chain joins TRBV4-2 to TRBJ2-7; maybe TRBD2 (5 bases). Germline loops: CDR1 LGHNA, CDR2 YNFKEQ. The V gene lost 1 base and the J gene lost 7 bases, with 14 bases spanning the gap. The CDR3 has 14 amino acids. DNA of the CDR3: TGTGCCAGCAGCCAAGGTAAGGACTCTGATGAGCAGTACTTC. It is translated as CASSQGKDSDEQYF.

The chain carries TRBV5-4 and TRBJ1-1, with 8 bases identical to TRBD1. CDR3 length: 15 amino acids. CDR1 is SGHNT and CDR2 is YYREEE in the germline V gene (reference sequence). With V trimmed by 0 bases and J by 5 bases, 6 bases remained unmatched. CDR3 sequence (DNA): TGTGCCAGCAGCTTGGGAGGACAGGGTGTAACTGAAGCTTTCTTT. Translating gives CASSLGGQGVTEAFF. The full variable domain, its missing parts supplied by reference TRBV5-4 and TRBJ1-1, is ETGVTQSPTHLIKTRGQQVTLRCSSQSGHNTVSWYQQALGQGPQFIFQYYREEENGRGNFPPRFSGLQFPNYSSELNVNALELDDSALYLCASSLGGQGVTEAFFGQGTRLTVV.

The CDR3 DNA reads as TGTGCCACCAGCAAGGGGACAGGTGGTCTTTACCGGGAGCTGTTTTTT. This codes for CATSKGTGGLYRELFF. The chain employs TRBV15 and TRBJ2-2, with 8 bases aligning to TRBD1. CDR3 length equals 16 residues. Germline values: CDR1 LNHNV, CDR2 YYDKDF (reference sequence). J lost 9 bases, V lost 4 bases, and 13 bases had no gene match. Combining the CDR3 with reference TRBV15 and TRBJ2-2 gives the whole variable domain DAMVIQNPRYQVTQFGKPVTLSCSQTLNHNVMYWYQQKSSQAPKLLFHYYDKDFNNEADTPDNFQSRRPNTSFCFLDIRSPGLGDTAMYLCATSKGTGGLYRELFFGEGSRLTVL.

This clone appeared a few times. CDR3 protein: CASSLSTSPTYEQYF. CDR3 coding DNA: TGTGCCAGCAGCTTAAGCACTAGCCCAACCTACGAGCAGTACTTC. The chain joins TRBV7-9 to TRBJ2-7; weak D call: TRBD2 (6 bases). This CDR3 contains 15 residues. V lost 2 bases to trimming and J lost 2 bases, with 13 bases between them. CDR1 and CDR2 (germline): SEHNR, FQNEAQ (reference sequence).

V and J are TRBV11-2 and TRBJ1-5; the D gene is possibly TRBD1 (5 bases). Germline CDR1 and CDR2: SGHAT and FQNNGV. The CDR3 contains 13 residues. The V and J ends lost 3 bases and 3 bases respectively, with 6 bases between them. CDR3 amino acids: CASSLGVNQPQHF. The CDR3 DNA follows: TGTGCCAGCAGCTTGGGGGTCAATCAGCCCCAGCATTTT.

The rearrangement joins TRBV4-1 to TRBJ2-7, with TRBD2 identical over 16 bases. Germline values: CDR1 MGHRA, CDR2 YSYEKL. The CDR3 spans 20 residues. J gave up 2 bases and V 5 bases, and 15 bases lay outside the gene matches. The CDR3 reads CASSYFKRGLAGGMTYEQYF. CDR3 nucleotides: TGCGCCAGCAGCTACTTCAAGAGGGGACTAGCGGGAGGGATGACCTACGAGCAGTACTTC.

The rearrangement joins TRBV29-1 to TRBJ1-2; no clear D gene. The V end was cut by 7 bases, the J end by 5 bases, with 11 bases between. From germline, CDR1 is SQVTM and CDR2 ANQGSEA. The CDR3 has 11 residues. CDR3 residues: CSAGKGYGYTF. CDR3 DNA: TGCAGCGCCGGAAAGGGTTATGGCTACACCTTC.

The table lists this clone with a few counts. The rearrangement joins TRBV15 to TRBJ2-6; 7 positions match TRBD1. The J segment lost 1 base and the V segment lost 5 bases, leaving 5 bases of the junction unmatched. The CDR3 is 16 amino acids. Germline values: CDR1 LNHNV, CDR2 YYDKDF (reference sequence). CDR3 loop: CATSVQGLSGANVLTF. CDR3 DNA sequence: TGTGCCACCAGCGTACAGGGGCTTTCTGGGGCCAACGTCCTGACTTTC. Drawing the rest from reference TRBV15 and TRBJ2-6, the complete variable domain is DAMVIQNPRYQVTQFGKPVTLSCSQTLNHNVMYWYQQKSSQAPKLLFHYYDKDFNNEADTPDNFQSRRPNTSFCFLDIRSPGLGDTAMYLCATSVQGLSGANVLTFGAGSRLTVL.

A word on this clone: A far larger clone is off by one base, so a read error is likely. CDR3 amino acids: CASSQEVSGAYNEQFF. CDR3 DNA sequence: TGTGCCAGCAGCCAAGAAGTATCAGGGGCCTACAATGAGCAGTTCTTC. This rearrangement joins TRBV7-9 to TRBJ2-1, with D perhaps TRBD1 (6 bases). Trimming pared 5 bases from V and 2 bases from J, leaving 16 bases between. CDR3 length: 16 amino acids. Germline V gives CDR1 SEHNR, CDR2 FQNEAQ (reference sequence).

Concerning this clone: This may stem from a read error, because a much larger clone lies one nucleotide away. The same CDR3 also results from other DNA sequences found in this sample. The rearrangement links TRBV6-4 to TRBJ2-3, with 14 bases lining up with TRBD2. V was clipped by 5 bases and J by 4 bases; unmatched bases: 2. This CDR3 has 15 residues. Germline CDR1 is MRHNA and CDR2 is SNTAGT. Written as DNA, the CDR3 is TGTGCCAGCAGTCGACTAGCGGGGGGGCCAGATACGCAGTATTTT. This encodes CASSRLAGGPDTQYF.

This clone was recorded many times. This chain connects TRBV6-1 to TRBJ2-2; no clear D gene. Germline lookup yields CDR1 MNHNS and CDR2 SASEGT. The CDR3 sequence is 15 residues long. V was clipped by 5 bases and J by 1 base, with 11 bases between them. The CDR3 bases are TGTGCCAGCAGTTTAAGGAGCGAGAACACCGGGGAGCTGTTTTTT. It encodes CASSLRSENTGELFF.

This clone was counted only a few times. The CDR3 DNA follows: TGTGCCAGCAGTCCGGGACACCTCCTGATAAATCAGCCCCAGCATTTT. Residues: CASSPGHLLINQPQHF. The gene calls are TRBV27 and TRBJ1-5; maybe TRBD1 (6 bases). The CDR3 length is 16 residues. The V gene lost 5 bases and the J gene lost 4 bases, with 18 bases spanning the gap. Germline V gene sequence: CDR1 MNHEY, CDR2 SMNVEV (reference sequence).

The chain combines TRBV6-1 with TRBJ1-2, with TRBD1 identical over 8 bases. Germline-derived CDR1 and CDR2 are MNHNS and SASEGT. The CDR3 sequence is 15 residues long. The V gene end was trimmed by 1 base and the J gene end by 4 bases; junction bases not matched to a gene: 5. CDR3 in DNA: TGTGCCAGCAGTGAAGAGGCAGGGGGCGGCTATGGCTACACCTTC. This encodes CASSEEAGGGYGYTF.

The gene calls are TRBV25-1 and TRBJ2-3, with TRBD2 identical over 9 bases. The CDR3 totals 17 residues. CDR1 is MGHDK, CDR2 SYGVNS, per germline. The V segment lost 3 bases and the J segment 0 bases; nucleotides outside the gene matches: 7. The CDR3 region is CASSDPAGGASTDTQYF. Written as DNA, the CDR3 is TGTGCCAGCAGTGATCCAGCGGGAGGCGCTAGCACAGATACGCAGTATTTT.

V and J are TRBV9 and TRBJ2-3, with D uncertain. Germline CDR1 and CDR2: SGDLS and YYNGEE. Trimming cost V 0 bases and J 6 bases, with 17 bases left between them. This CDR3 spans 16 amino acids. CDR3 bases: TGTGCCAGCAGCGTAGCGGTCTCGGGCCACCCGGATACGCAGTATTTT. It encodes CASSVAVSGHPDTQYF.